This T cell receptor beta chain originates from a study of regulatory T cells in long-lasting Graves disease. CDR3 length: 16 amino acids. Trimming cost V 5 bases and J 0 bases, with 14 bases left between them. In germline, CDR1 is MDHEN, CDR2 SYDVKM. The time point was: persistent/refractory GD, antithyroid drugs over 5 years with positive TRAb. Isolated PBMC RNA provided the starting material for the TCR library. Building the TCR beta libraries relied on iRepertoire HTBI primers, and CDR3 regions underwent Arm-PCR. One entry per CDR3 protein, called by TCRdb with MiXCR from the multiplex PCR reads. The sample comprises 450,000 or so distinct CDR3 sequences, 20% to 25% of which are singletons, and approximately 14% rests with the top ten.

This clonotype was obtained from a female donor with Graves disease. This chain joins TRBV28 and TRBJ1-3; D remains ambiguous. The specimen comprised peripheral blood mononuclear cells (PBMCs), sampled when the disease was refractory, from a patient treated with antithyroid drugs. CDR3 protein: CASSRPVIGSGNTIYF. For the CDR3, the DNA is TGTGCCAGCAGTCGCCCTGTTATCGGCTCTGGAAACACCATATATTTT.